Presented here are 3 T cell receptor beta chains from one specimen sequenced in a study of blood T cell repertoires in COVID-19. Produced via immunoSEQ multiplex PCR; TCRdb's table is partial and in-frame only. The table includes under 250,000 clones, approximately 91% detected once. The sequenced material came from peripheral blood. The receptor set was obtained from a woman between 40 and 55 years old with acute or convalescent COVID-19.

This chain links TRBV29-1 with TRBJ1-1, with 7 bases aligning to TRBD1. Germline CDR1 and CDR2: SQVTM and ANQGSEA. After removal of 7 bases from V and 1 base from J, the junction contained 6 bases not matched to a gene. The CDR3 is made up of 13 amino acids. CDR3 amino acids: CSGWGTENTEAFF. CDR3 nucleotides: TGCAGCGGATGGGGGACAGAGAACACTGAAGCTTTCTTT.

This rearrangement joins TRBV7-2 to TRBJ1-5; 7 bases are a match to TRBD1. CDR3 length: 15 amino acids. Looked up from germline, CDR1 is SGHTA and CDR2 is FQGNSA. V was pared by 1 base and J by 1 base, with 1 base of the junction left unmatched. The CDR3 nucleotides read TGTGCCAGCAGCTTAGAGGGGGCAAGCAATCAGCCCCAGCATTTT. Amino acids: CASSLEGASNQPQHF.

V and J are TRBV2 and TRBJ1-5; tentatively, D is TRBD1 (5 bases). Trimming cost V 4 bases and J 2 bases, with 21 bases left between them. CDR1 and CDR2 (germline): SNHLY, FYNNEI. The CDR3 runs to 18 residues. This CDR3 reads CASSGRGHLWGRNQPQHF. DNA for the CDR3: TGTGCCAGCAGTGGGCGGGGTCACCTCTGGGGCCGCAATCAGCCCCAGCATTTT.